Presented here are 27 T cell receptor beta chains from one specimen sequenced in a study of blood T cell repertoires in COVID-19. Here immunoSEQ multiplex PCR was the method, and the copy in TCRdb shows in-frame clones only, minus some. In the table there are more than 200,000 clones, more than 75% of which are singletons. Sample: peripheral blood. The source of these receptors is a woman aged 55-75 years with COVID-19, enrolled during active disease.

This chain uses TRBV28 with TRBJ1-4, with TRBD1 as a possible D gene (5 bases). This CDR3 spans 15 amino acids. Deletions cut 2 bases from V and 8 bases from J, with 15 bases between. The germline gives CDR1 MDHEN, CDR2 SYDVKM. CDR3: CASSLSGPGGEKLFF. CDR3 nucleotide sequence: TGTGCCAGCAGTTTAAGTGGCCCCGGGGGGGAAAAACTGTTTTTT.

The J gene is TRBJ1-2, the V gene TRBV12-3 or TRBV12-4, with 7 bases fitting TRBD1. The CDR3 runs 12 residues. The V and J ends lost 3 bases and 5 bases, in that order; junction bases with no gene match: 0. CDR3 in DNA: TGTGCCAGCAGTTTCAGGGGGTATGGCTACACCTTC. Its translation is CASSFRGYGYTF.

About this clone itself: One end of the junction does not line up with germline, which may come from a read error. Other DNA sequences in the sample encode the same CDR3. V and J are TRBV18 and TRBJ2-7; maybe TRBD2 (5 bases). The germline CDR1 and CDR2 sequences are KGHSH and LQKENI. The CDR3 has 13 residues. In DNA, the CDR3 is TGTGCCAGCTCCCCACTAGACTCCTACGAGCAGTACTTC. It is translated as CASSPLDSYEQYF.

V gene TRBV5-1 combines with J gene TRBJ2-7, with 7 bases matching TRBD2. The junction had 7 bases not matched to a gene; V was cut back by 0 bases and J by 4 bases. Germline CDR1 and CDR2: SGHRS and YFSETQ. The CDR3 has 15 amino acids. The DNA of the CDR3 is TGCGCCAGCAGCTTGGGTGCGGGAGCTAGGTACGAGCAGTACTTC. Residues: CASSLGAGARYEQYF. Full variable domain (missing parts from reference TRBV5-1 and TRBJ2-7): KAGVTQTPRYLIKTRGQQVTLSCSPISGHRSVSWYQQTPGQGLQFLFEYFSETQRNKGNFPGRFSGRQFSNSRSEMNVSTLELGDSALYLCASSLGAGARYEQYFGPGTRLTVT.

J is TRBJ2-6 and V is TRBV15, with 10 bases aligning to TRBD2. Trimming removed 1 base from V and 3 bases from J; junction bases left unmatched: 3. The V gene's germline CDR1 is LNHNV and CDR2 YYDKDF (reference sequence). The CDR3 runs to 17 residues. CDR3 nucleotide sequence: TGTGCCACCAGCAGAGTCCTAGCGGGAGTTGGGGCCAACGTCCTGACTTTC. This sequence encodes CATSRVLAGVGANVLTF. Supplemented by reference TRBV15 and TRBJ2-6, the full variable domain reads DAMVIQNPRYQVTQFGKPVTLSCSQTLNHNVMYWYQQKSSQAPKLLFHYYDKDFNNEADTPDNFQSRRPNTSFCFLDIRSPGLGDTAMYLCATSRVLAGVGANVLTFGAGSRLTVL.

This chain links TRBV11-2 with TRBJ1-5; D remains ambiguous. Trimming removed 2 bases at V and 0 bases at J, with 8 bases between. Germline CDR1 reads SGHAT; CDR2 reads FQNNGV. The length of the CDR3 is 15 residues. CDR3: CASSLNTYSNQPQHF. In nucleotides, the CDR3 is TGTGCCAGCAGCTTAAACACATATAGCAATCAGCCCCAGCATTTT.

V and J are TRBV5-1 and TRBJ2-3; 7 bases fit TRBD2. V shed 6 bases and J 1 base; nucleotides not matched to a gene: 5. Germline CDR1 and CDR2: SGHRS and YFSETQ. There are 14 residues in the CDR3. In DNA, the CDR3 is TGCGCCAGCAACTTAGCGGGTCGCACAGATACGCAGTATTTT. Residues: CASNLAGRTDTQYF.

This chain's CDR3 is CASSLQGMISFF. The CDR3 nucleotides are TGTGCCAGCAGTTTGCAGGGGATGATTTCTTTCTTT. The chain joins TRBV12-3 or TRBV12-4 to TRBJ1-1, with D possibly TRBD1 on 6 matching bases. With 3 bases removed from V and 12 bases from J, the gap between germline ends came to 14 bases. The CDR3 covers 12 residues.

This CDR3 is CASSLVLVLFEQYF. The CDR3 coding sequence is TGTGCCAGCAGCTTAGTTCTAGTCCTGTTCGAGCAGTACTTC. The rearrangement uses TRBV5-7 and TRBJ2-7; D call uncertain. TRBV5-7 is recorded as an ORF, its role being uncertain. The CDR3 sequence is 14 residues long. V dropped 2 bases and J dropped 6 bases, with 15 bases sitting between them.

This clone has more than one count but fewer than ten. The V gene is TRBV7-8, the J gene TRBJ2-5, with 7 nucleotides matching TRBD1. Germline values: CDR1 SGHVS, CDR2 FQNEAQ. CDR3 length equals 16 residues. Trimming at V came to 6 bases and at J to 1 base, leaving 11 bases not matched to a gene. The CDR3 loop reads CASSLNRGSPQETQYF. DNA for the CDR3: TGTGCCAGCAGTTTGAACAGGGGATCCCCCCAAGAGACCCAGTACTTC.

The chain joins TRBV29-1 to TRBJ2-7, with TRBD2 identical over 13 bases. Germline trimming cut 6 bases from V and 4 bases from J; bases unmatched to any gene: 3. Looked up from germline, CDR1 is SQVTM and CDR2 is ANQGSEA. The CDR3 is 13 residues long. As DNA, the CDR3 is TGCAGCGTCAGGACTAGCGGGAGATACGAGCAGTACTTC. Translated: CSVRTSGRYEQYF.

Turning to this clone: Additional DNA sequences in this sample encode the identical CDR3. The chain employs TRBV6-5 and TRBJ1-1; D gene unclear. The germline V gene encodes CDR1 MNHEY and CDR2 SVGAGI. The CDR3 is 13 residues long. Trimming removed 4 bases from V and 0 bases from J, with 6 bases in between. CDR3 nucleotide sequence: TGTGCCAGCAGTTCCACTGTGAACACTGAAGCTTTCTTT. Amino acids: CASSSTVNTEAFF.

The chain is built from TRBV10-3 and TRBJ1-5; the match to TRBD1 covers 10 bases. J lost 4 bases, V lost 0 bases, and 3 bases had no gene match. The CDR3 loop spans 16 amino acids. Germline values: CDR1 ENHRY, CDR2 SYGVKD. The CDR3 DNA sequence: TGTGCCATCAGTGAGTCGGGGGGACAGGGGAATCAGCCCCAGCATTTT. It is translated as CAISESGGQGNQPQHF.

The chain couples TRBV5-1 to TRBJ2-7; D is possibly TRBD1 (7 bases). This CDR3 has 14 amino acids. Trimming took 5 bases from V and 2 from J, leaving 14 bases between them. Germline CDR1 is SGHRS and CDR2 is YFSETQ. CDR3 DNA: TGCGCCAGCAGGGGGGGAACAGGGGCCTACGAGCAGTACTTC. Translated: CASRGGTGAYEQYF.

The gene calls are TRBV11-2 and TRBJ2-7; D uncertain. The CDR3 runs 13 residues. V was cut by 5 bases and J by 3 bases, with 11 bases left in between. Per the germline V gene, CDR1 is SGHAT and CDR2 is FQNNGV. The CDR3 nucleotides are TGTGCCAGCAGCGTGGCAATTCTCTACGAGCAGTACTTC. Protein product: CASSVAILYEQYF.

The rearrangement links TRBV6-5 to TRBJ1-2; a possible D gene is TRBD1 (5 bases). V was pared by 8 bases and J by 8 bases, with 18 bases between. The V gene's germline CDR1 is MNHEY and CDR2 SVGAGI. The CDR3 runs to 13 residues. For the CDR3, the DNA is TGTGCCAGCTCCGACGCAGGGCAAGGGGGCTACACCTTC. This encodes CASSDAGQGGYTF.

The V gene is TRBV5-1, the J gene TRBJ1-1; D is unclear. Germline V lookup: CDR1 SGHRS, CDR2 YFSETQ. The V end lost 3 bases, the J end lost 1 base, and 13 bases lay between the germline ends. CDR3 size: 15 residues. Here the CDR3 DNA reads TGCGCCAGCAGCTCCGACACCCACCCGAACACTGAAGCTTTCTTT. Its protein is CASSSDTHPNTEAFF.

The chain has TRBV5-4 and TRBJ2-7; tentatively, D is TRBD2 (6 bases). Trimming cost V 1 base and J 5 bases, with 10 bases left between them. The CDR3 loop spans 13 amino acids. Germline V gene sequence: CDR1 SGHNT, CDR2 YYREEE (reference sequence). The CDR3 DNA reads as TGTGCCAGCAGCTTGCGGGGGACCGACGAGCAGTACTTC. It encodes CASSLRGTDEQYF.

The rearrangement joins TRBV6-5 to TRBJ2-1; TRBD1 aligns across 8 bases. Germline V gene sequence: CDR1 MNHEY, CDR2 SVGAGI. The V gene end was trimmed by 6 bases and the J gene end by 7 bases; junction bases not matched to a gene: 8. The CDR3 has 14 amino acids. CDR3: CASRLNRGRNEQFF. In DNA, the CDR3 is TGTGCCAGCAGGTTAAACAGGGGGAGGAATGAGCAGTTCTTC.

The J gene is TRBJ1-1, the V gene TRBV5-1, with TRBD1 identical over 10 bases. Germline V CDR1 and CDR2: SGHRS, YFSETQ. The CDR3 runs 14 residues. Unmatched junction bases numbered 3, after V lost 4 bases and J lost 3 bases. CDR3 sequence: CASSRTGGDTEAFF. The CDR3 coding sequence is TGCGCCAGCAGCCGGACAGGGGGGGACACTGAAGCTTTCTTT.

The V call is TRBV7-3, the J call TRBJ2-1, with D unclear. This CDR3 is 16 amino acids long. The germline gives CDR1 SGHTA, CDR2 FQGTGA. The ends were cut back, 1 base at V and 4 bases at J, with 14 bases in the middle. CDR3: CASSLNARLPYNEQFF. Written as DNA, the CDR3 is TGTGCCAGCAGCTTAAACGCCCGACTCCCGTACAATGAGCAGTTCTTC.

This chain connects TRBV5-6 to TRBJ1-6; 8 bases agree with TRBD1. The trim removed 4 bases at V and 7 bases at J, leaving 4 bases unmatched. CDR1 is SGHDT and CDR2 is YYEEEE in the germline V gene. The CDR3 consists of 14 residues. The chain's CDR3 is CASSSRDRNSPLHF. DNA for the CDR3: TGTGCCAGCAGCAGCCGGGACAGGAATTCACCCCTCCACTTT.

The chain employs TRBV2 and TRBJ1-5; 7 bases agree with TRBD1. Trimming took 0 bases from V and 16 from J; bases not matched to a gene: 9. This CDR3 spans 13 amino acids. CDR1 SNHLY and CDR2 FYNNEI come from the germline V gene. The DNA for the CDR3 is TGTGCCAGCAGTGAAGCGAGGACAGGTCTCGAACATTTT. Its protein is CASSEARTGLEHF. Variable domain in full (rest from reference TRBV2 and TRBJ1-5): EPEVTQTPSHQVTQMGQEVILRCVPISNHLYFYWYRQILGQKVEFLVSFYNNEISEKSEIFDDQFSVERPDGSNFTLKIRSTKLEDSAMYFCASSEARTGLEHFGDGTRLSIL.

The chain employs TRBV28 and TRBJ2-1; D is undetermined. Trimming pared 10 bases from V and 0 bases from J, leaving 13 bases between. The CDR3 is 14 residues long. The germline CDR1 and CDR2 sequences are MDHEN and SYDVKM. CDR3 nucleotides: TGTGCCACCCGCTCGCTTAGCTCCTACAATGAGCAGTTCTTC. Amino acid sequence: CATRSLSSYNEQFF.

The gene calls are TRBV6-5 and TRBJ1-6; D might be TRBD1 (6 bases). Per the germline V gene, CDR1 is MNHEY and CDR2 is SVGAGI. V was trimmed by 1 base and J by 7 bases, leaving 14 bases between them. This CDR3 spans 16 amino acids. The CDR3 protein is CASSYFGGRMNSPLHF. The CDR3 nucleotides read TGTGCCAGCAGTTACTTCGGGGGGCGAATGAATTCACCCCTCCACTTT.

This chain joins TRBV7-3 and TRBJ2-3; 7 bases line up with TRBD2. The CDR3 totals 17 residues. Trimming cost V 2 bases and J 2 bases; bases outside gene matches: 10. Per the germline V gene, CDR1 is SGHTA and CDR2 is FQGTGA. The CDR3 nucleotides are TGTGCCAGCAGCTTATGGGGAGGGACTCCTGACACAGATACGCAGTATTTT. Amino acid sequence: CASSLWGGTPDTDTQYF.

This chain connects TRBV18 to TRBJ1-2, with D tentatively TRBD1 (5 bases). Germline CDR1 is KGHSH and CDR2 is LQKENI. Trimming stripped 4 bases from V and 2 bases from J, with 11 bases between. The length of the CDR3 is 14 residues. CDR3 sequence reads: CASSQQGLNYGYTF. CDR3 bases: TGTGCCAGCTCACAGCAGGGTTTAAACTATGGCTACACCTTC.